A selection of T cell receptor beta chains follows, all from one sample in a study of beta chain features in type 1 diabetes. TCRdb's copy holds only in-frame clones and misses some; the assay was immunoSEQ multiplex PCR. This sample has under 450,000 clones, with about 15% found just once. The specimen sequenced was naive CD4+ T cells from blood. These receptors all stem from a woman aged 18-35 years in good health. Each CDR3 is given with its conserved first and last residue. A D gene is named only where the DNA matches it firmly. Clone size is stated in some rows and not others, as once, few, many or a class when expanded.

>TRBJ1-2|NA|NA|TRBV28
TGTGCCAGCCGCTCCAGTGGAGAAAACTATGGCTACACCTTC
CASRSSGENYGYTF
>TRBJ2-3|NA|TRBD2|TRBV30
TGTGCCTACAACCGACTAGCGTCAGATACGCAGTATTTT
CAYNRLASDTQYF
>TRBJ2-2|few|TRBD2|TRBV6-6
TGTGCCAGCAGTTACGGGACGGGAGGGACCGGGGAGCTGTTTTTT
CASSYGTGGTGELFF
>TRBJ2-7|NA|NA|TRBV30
TGTGCCTGGAGCGCGAGCTCCTACGAGCAGTACTTC
CAWSASSYEQYF
>TRBJ2-1|few|TRBD2|TRBV4-1
TGCGCCAGCAGCCAAGCGGGAGGGCCGAGATTCTTC
CASSQAGGPRFF
>TRBJ2-1|few|TRBD2|TRBV28
TGTGCCAGCAGTACAGGAGGACTAGCGGGAGGGCCGGAATACAATGAGCAGTTCTTC
CASSTGGLAGGPEYNEQFF
>TRBJ2-5|few|NA|TRBV28
TGTGCCAGCAGACCGACAGTTCAAGAGACCCAGTACTTC
CASRPTVQETQYF
>TRBJ1-5|NA|NA|TRBV18
TGTGCCAGCTCACCCGTGGGGGCAGGTCAGCCCCAGCATTTT
CASSPVGAGQPQHF
>TRBJ2-4|NA|TRBD2|TRBV28
TGTGCCAGCAGTGGTAGCTCGACTAGCGGGAGTGACATTCAGTACTTC
CASSGSSTSGSDIQYF
>TRBJ1-2|NA|TRBD1|TRBV6-5
TGTGCCAGCAACACAGGGGAGTATGGCTACACCTTC
CASNTGEYGYTF
>TRBJ1-3|NA|NA|TRBV11-3
TGTGCCAGCAGCCACATCTCTGGAAACACCATATATTTT
CASSHISGNTIYF
>TRBJ2-4|NA|TRBD2|TRBV4-2
TGTGCCAGCAGCCAGGTTACTAGCGGGAGTACCACCCGCACTATCAAAAACATTCAGTACTTC
CASSQVTSGSTTRTIKNIQYF
>TRBJ2-1|NA|TRBD2|TRBV7-9
TGTGCCAGCAGCCTATGGACTAGCGGGCTTAAGGCCAATGAGCAGTTCTTC
CASSLWTSGLKANEQFF
>TRBJ2-6|few|NA|TRBV30
TGTGCCTGCAGGGATTCTGGGGCCAACGTCCTGACTTTC
CACRDSGANVLTF
>TRBJ2-1|few|TRBD2|TRBV28
TGTGCCAGCAGTTTTGCGGGAGTCAGCAATGAGCAGTTCTTC
CASSFAGVSNEQFF
>TRBJ1-5|NA|NA|TRBV15
TGTGCCACCAGCGGAGATCTCGGGAATCAGCCCCAGCATTTT
CATSGDLGNQPQHF
>TRBJ1-1|few|NA|TRBV19
TGTGCCAGTAGTATAGGTCTGTTCCTGCGACGGGAAAACACTGAAGCTTTCTTT
CASSIGLFLRRENTEAFF
>TRBJ2-7|few|NA|TRBV30
TGTGCCTGGAGTTTGTGGAGCTACGAGCAGTACTTC
CAWSLWSYEQYF
>TRBJ2-7|few|NA|TRBV4-1
TGCGCCAGCAGCCAAGACCCCCCGGAGGTGAGCTCCTACGAGCAGTACTTC
CASSQDPPEVSSYEQYF
>TRBJ1-5|NA|NA|TRBV30
TGTGCCTGGAGTGTACAAGGGGGCAATCAGCCCCAGCATTTT
CAWSVQGGNQPQHF
>TRBJ2-1|NA|TRBD2|TRBV7-9
TGTGCCAGCAGCCCTTTAGCGGGGGCCTACAATGAGCAGTTCTTC
CASSPLAGAYNEQFF
>TRBJ2-7|NA|NA|TRBV2
TGTGCCAGCAGTGGTTCAGGCCCCTACGAGCAGTACTTC
CASSGSGPYEQYF
>TRBJ1-5|NA|TRBD1|TRBV6-5
TGTGCCAGCAGTTACTCTCGGCAGGGGGCTAATCAGCCCCAGCATTTT
CASSYSRQGANQPQHF
>TRBJ1-5|NA|NA|TRBV30
TGTGCCTGGAGTACGGGACAAAATCAGCCCCAGCATTTT
CAWSTGQNQPQHF
>TRBJ2-3|NA|NA|TRBV30
TGTGCCTGGAGCGGAGGTGGTTTTAATACGCAGTATTTT
CAWSGGGFNTQYF
>TRBJ1-5|NA|NA|TRBV18
TGTGCCAGCTCAGGTCCAACGGGGAATCAGCCCCAGCATTTT
CASSGPTGNQPQHF
>TRBJ1-2|NA|TRBD1|TRBV29-1
TGCAGCGTTTCCAGGGGGCGCGGGAATTATGGCTACACCTTC
CSVSRGRGNYGYTF
>TRBJ2-1|NA|TRBD2|TRBV11-2
TGTGCCAGCAGCCCGACTAGCGGGATCTACAATGAGCAGTTCTTC
CASSPTSGIYNEQFF
>TRBJ1-2|NA|NA|TRBV30
TGTGCCTGGAGTCCACAGAGAGACTATGGCTACACCTTC
CAWSPQRDYGYTF
>TRBJ2-3|NA|NA|TRBV11-1
TGTGCCAGCAGCTTAGAGGCCCACGGGAGTCATACGCAGTATTTT
CASSLEAHGSHTQYF
>TRBJ2-1|NA|NA|TRBV4-2
TGTGCCAGCAGCCAAGATCGTAGAGCGAGAAACAATGAGCAGTTCTTC
CASSQDRRARNNEQFF
>TRBJ2-1|NA|NA|TRBV9
TGTGCCAGCAGGGGGTGGGATCTAGCGAGTTACAATGAGCAGTTCTTC
CASRGWDLASYNEQFF
>TRBJ2-5|few|NA|TRBV28
TGTGCCAGCAAGGAGGGAGTGGGAGAGACCCAGTACTTC
CASKEGVGETQYF
>TRBJ2-5|NA|TRBD1|TRBV15
TGTGCCACCAGCAGAGTAGGCAGGGGGCTGGAGACCCAGTACTTC
CATSRVGRGLETQYF
>TRBJ1-1|few|NA|TRBV7-3
TGTGCCAGCAGCTTGGGGGGTTGGAACACTGAAGCTTTCTTT
CASSLGGWNTEAFF
>TRBJ1-2|NA|TRBD1|TRBV5-4
TGTGCCAGCAGCCCTGACAGGGGCCGAGGTGACACCTTC
CASSPDRGRGDTF
>TRBJ2-7|NA|TRBD1|TRBV27
TGTGCCAGCAGTTTCGGACAGGGAAGGGCCTACGAGCAGTACTTC
CASSFGQGRAYEQYF
>TRBJ1-1|NA|NA|TRBV29-1
TGCAGCGTTACCAGGGGCCTTGAAGCTTTCTTT
CSVTRGLEAFF
>TRBJ2-3|few|TRBD2|TRBV9
TGTGCCAGCAGCGTAGTCGGGAGGGAACAGTCGGATACGCAGTATTTT
CASSVVGREQSDTQYF
>TRBJ1-2|NA|NA|TRBV7-9
TGTGCCAGCAGCTTAACAGGGATAAACTATGGCTACACCTTC
CASSLTGINYGYTF
>TRBJ2-1|NA|TRBD2|TRBV13
TGTGCCAGCAGGTTTAGGACTAGCGCTAACTCCTACAATGAGCAGTTCTTC
CASRFRTSANSYNEQFF
>TRBJ2-7|NA|NA|TRBV20-1
TGCAGTGCTTCCTCGTACGAGCAGTACTTC
CSASSYEQYF
>TRBJ2-7|NA|NA|TRBV20-1
TGCAGTGCTAGGGGGGGGCTCGAGCAGTACTTC
CSARGGLEQYF
>TRBJ1-1|few|NA|TRBV30
TGTGCCTGGAGTGTAAACACCTGGAACACTGAAGCTTTCTTT
CAWSVNTWNTEAFF
>TRBJ1-5|few|NA|TRBV30
TGTGCCTGGAGTCCGCAGGGGAGGGGCAATCAGCCCCAGCATTTT
CAWSPQGRGNQPQHF
>TRBJ2-7|NA|TRBD1|TRBV9
TGTGCCAGCAGCGTAGCGGGACAGGGGTACGAGCAGTACTTC
CASSVAGQGYEQYF
>TRBJ1-4|NA|NA|TRBV30
TGTGCCTGGAGTGCAGGCCTGTTAGATGGTGAAAAACTGTTTTTT
CAWSAGLLDGEKLFF
>TRBJ1-1|NA|TRBD1|TRBV5-1
TGCGCCAGCAGCTTGGAAGTAGCGGGGACAGTAAGGACTGAAGCTTTCTTT
CASSLEVAGTVRTEAFF
>TRBJ2-3|NA|NA|TRBV7-9
TGTGCCAGCAGCTTAGTTAAGCCCTTCACAGATACGCAGTATTTT
CASSLVKPFTDTQYF